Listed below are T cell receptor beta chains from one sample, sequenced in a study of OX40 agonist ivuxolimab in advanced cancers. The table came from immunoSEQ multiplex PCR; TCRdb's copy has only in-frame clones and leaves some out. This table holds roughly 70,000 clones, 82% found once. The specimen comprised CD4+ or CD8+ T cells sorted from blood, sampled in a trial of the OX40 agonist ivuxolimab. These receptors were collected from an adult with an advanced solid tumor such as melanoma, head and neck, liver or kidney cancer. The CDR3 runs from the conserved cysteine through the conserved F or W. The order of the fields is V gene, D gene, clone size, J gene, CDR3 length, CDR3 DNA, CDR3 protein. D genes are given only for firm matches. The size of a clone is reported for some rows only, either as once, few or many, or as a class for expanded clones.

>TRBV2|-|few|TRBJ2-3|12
TGTGCCAGCAGTGAGGTGCAAGATACGCAGTATTTT
CASSEVQDTQYF
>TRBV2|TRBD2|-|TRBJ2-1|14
TGTGCCAGCACTGGGACTACCCTGTCGGGTGAGCAGTTCTTC
CASTGTTLSGEQFF
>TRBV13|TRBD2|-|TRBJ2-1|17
TGTGCCAGCAGCTTAAGTATAGCGGGGGGCTCCTACAATGAGCAGTTCTTC
CASSLSIAGGSYNEQFF
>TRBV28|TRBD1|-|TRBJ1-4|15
TGTGCCAGCAGTCTGCTGGGGACAGGACATGAAAAACTGTTTTTT
CASSLLGTGHEKLFF
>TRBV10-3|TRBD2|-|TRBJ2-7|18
TGTGCCATCAGTGAGGGGATTAGCGGGTCTAACCCTCGGGACGAGCAGTACTTC
CAISEGISGSNPRDEQYF
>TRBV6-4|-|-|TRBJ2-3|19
TGTGCCAGCAGTGATCGAATAGACAGGATTAGACTTAGCACAGATACGCAGTATTTT
CASSDRIDRIRLSTDTQYF
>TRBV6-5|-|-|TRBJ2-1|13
TGTGCCAGCAGCCCCGGTGGGCTTCGGGCGCAGTTCTTC
CASSPGGLRAQFF
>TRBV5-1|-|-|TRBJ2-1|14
TGCGCCAGCAGCTTGGCCCCTAGCAAACATGAGCAGTTCTTC
CASSLAPSKHEQFF
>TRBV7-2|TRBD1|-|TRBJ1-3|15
TGTGCCAGCAGCCCGACAGGGCCCCAGAGAAACACCATATATTTT
CASSPTGPQRNTIYF
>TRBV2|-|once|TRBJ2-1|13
TGTGCCAGCAGTCGACTGGTGAACAATGAGCAGTTCTTC
CASSRLVNNEQFF
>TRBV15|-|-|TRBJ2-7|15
TGTGCCACCAGCAGAGACTCAGGGGGGAACTACGAGCAGTACTTC
CATSRDSGGNYEQYF
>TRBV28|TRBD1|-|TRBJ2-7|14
TGTGCCAGCAGCCCCGGGACAGAGTCCTACGAGCAGTACTTC
CASSPGTESYEQYF
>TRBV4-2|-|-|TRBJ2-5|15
TGTGCCAGCAGCCAAGGGAGCTCAGGTCTAGAGACCCAGTACTTC
CASSQGSSGLETQYF
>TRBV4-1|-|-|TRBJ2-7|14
TGCGCCAGCAGCCCCTCTGGGGAGTCGAGAGAGCAGTACTTC
CASSPSGESREQYF
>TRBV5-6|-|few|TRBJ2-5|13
TGTGCCAGCAGCTTGCGGAACGGGGAGACCCAGTACTTC
CASSLRNGETQYF
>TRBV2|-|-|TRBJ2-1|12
TGTGCCAGCAGCCCCCAGGGACTTGAGCAGTTCTTC
CASSPQGLEQFF
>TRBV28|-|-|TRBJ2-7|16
TGTGCCAGCAGCCCCTTGCGGGGACGGAGCTCCTACGAGCAGTACTTC
CASSPLRGRSSYEQYF
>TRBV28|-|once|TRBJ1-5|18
TGTGCCAGCAGTTCTCGGGGTCCGGAGAGATATAGCAATCAGCCCCAGCATTTT
CASSSRGPERYSNQPQHF
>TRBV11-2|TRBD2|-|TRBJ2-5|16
TGTGCCAGCAGCCCCTCGGGGCTAGCGGGAGAAGAGACCCAGTACTTC
CASSPSGLAGEETQYF
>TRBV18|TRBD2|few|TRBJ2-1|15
TGTGCCAGCTCACCACCTAGCGGGAGTAGGTATGAGCAGTTCTTC
CASSPPSGSRYEQFF
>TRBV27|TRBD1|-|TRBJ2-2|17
TGTGCCAGCAGCCCCCACAGGGGGCTGATGAGGCTAGGGGAGCTGTTTTTT
CASSPHRGLMRLGELFF
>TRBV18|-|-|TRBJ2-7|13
TGTGCCAGCTCACCGGGCAGGGCGGACGAGCAGTACTTC
CASSPGRADEQYF
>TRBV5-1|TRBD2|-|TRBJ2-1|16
TGCGCCAGCAGCTCTCCGGGACTAGCGGGAGTCAATGAGCAGTTCTTC
CASSSPGLAGVNEQFF
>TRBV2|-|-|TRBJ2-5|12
TGTGCCAGCAGTCGGGACTCAGAGACCCAGTACTTC
CASSRDSETQYF
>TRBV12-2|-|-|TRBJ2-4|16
TGTGCAAGTCGCTTTAACAGGGATCGAGACAAAAACATTCAGTACTTC
CASRFNRDRDKNIQYF
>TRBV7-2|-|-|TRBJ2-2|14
TGTGCCAGCAGCTTAAACGGGTTCACCGGGGAGCTGTTTTTT
CASSLNGFTGELFF
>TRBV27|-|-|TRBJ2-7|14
TGTGCCAGCAGCCCTAGACGGGGGGCTGACGAGCAGTACTTC
CASSPRRGADEQYF
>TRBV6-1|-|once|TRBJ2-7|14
TGTGCCAGCAGTGAGACCGGGACGGTCTACGAGCAGTACTTC
CASSETGTVYEQYF
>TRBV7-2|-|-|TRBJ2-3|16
TGTGCCAGCAGCTTAAAAGCGGGTCTTACCACAGATACGCAGTATTTT
CASSLKAGLTTDTQYF
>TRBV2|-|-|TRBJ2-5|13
TGTGCCACCCGGGGGCGGCACCAAGAGACCCAGTACTTC
CATRGRHQETQYF
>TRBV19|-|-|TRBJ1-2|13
TGTGCCAGTAGTCCCCGCGGGGATGCTGGCTACACCTTC
CASSPRGDAGYTF
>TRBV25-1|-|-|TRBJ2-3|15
TGTGCCAGCAGTGACCTTAAGGGGGTAGCAGATACGCAGTATTTT
CASSDLKGVADTQYF
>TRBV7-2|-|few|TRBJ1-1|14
TGTGCCAGCAGCCCCAACAGGAGGAACGGTAGAGCTTTCTTT
CASSPNRRNGRAFF
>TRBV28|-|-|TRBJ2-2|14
TGTGCCAGCAGTTCAACAGGATACACCGGGGAGCTGTTTTTT
CASSSTGYTGELFF
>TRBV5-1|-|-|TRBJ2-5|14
TGCGCCAGCAGCTTGGGGACCGAGAAAGAGACCCAGTACTTC
CASSLGTEKETQYF
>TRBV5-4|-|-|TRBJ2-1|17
TGTGCCAGCAGCTCCCCCGACCGGGGGAGTTGGGGGAGTGAGCAGTTCTTC
CASSSPDRGSWGSEQFF
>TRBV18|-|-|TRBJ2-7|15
TGTGCCAGCTCACCACCGGGAGCGGGTCAAAGCGAGCAGTACTTC
CASSPPGAGQSEQYF
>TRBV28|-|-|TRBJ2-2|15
TGTGCCAGCAGCCCCCCTGTAACTGGCGCCGGGGAGCTGTTTTTT
CASSPPVTGAGELFF
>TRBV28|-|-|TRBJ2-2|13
TGTGCCAGCAGTCTGACAGGCTCTGGGGAGCTGTTTTTT
CASSLTGSGELFF